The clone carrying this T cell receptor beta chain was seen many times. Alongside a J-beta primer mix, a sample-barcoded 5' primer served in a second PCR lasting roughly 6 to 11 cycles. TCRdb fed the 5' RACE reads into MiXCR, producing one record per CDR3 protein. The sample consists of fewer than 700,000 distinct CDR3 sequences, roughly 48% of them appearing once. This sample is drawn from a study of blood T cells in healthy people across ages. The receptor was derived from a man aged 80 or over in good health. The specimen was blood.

This chain's CDR3 is CASSTQGNEQFF. The CDR3 nucleotides are TGTGCCAGCAGTACCCAGGGGAATGAGCAGTTCTTC. The chain couples TRBV6-6 to TRBJ2-1; D perhaps matches TRBD1 (6 bases). Deletions cut 5 bases from V and 7 bases from J, with 9 bases between. CDR1 MNHNY and CDR2 SVGAGI come from the germline V gene (reference sequence). This CDR3 region has 12 residues.